This TCR beta chain derives from a study of beta chain features in type 1 diabetes. Points from the study as a whole: A potential PCR bias toward shorter templates would be equal in patient and control samples. Sequencing the cDNA could make cells with high TCR expression show up more than they should.

The sample holds a few counts of this clone. No antigen is known for it. Expressed TCRB transcripts were sequenced because the entire RNA isolate underwent reverse transcription. Sequencing used immunoSEQ multiplex PCR; TCRdb keeps in-frame clones, though not all of them. The profile shows 620,000 or so clones, about a sixth of them singletons. Each of the CD4+ naive, central memory, regulatory and stem cell-like memory populations was sorted via CD45RO/CCR7/CD25/CD127/CD95/CD27. The clonotype originates from a man younger than 35 in good health. The sample taken for sequencing was naive CD4+ T cells from blood.

In DNA form, the CDR3 reads TGTGCCAGCAGCTTATTTCCCGAGAGAACAACTAATGAAAAACTGTTTTTT. Amino acids: CASSLFPERTTNEKLFF. This rearrangement joins TRBV7-2 to TRBJ1-4; D gene uncertain. This CDR3 comprises 17 residues. Germline assignment: CDR1 SGHTA and CDR2 FQGNSA. Trimming removed 2 bases from V and 0 bases from J, with 13 bases in between.